The present T cell receptor (beta chain) was sequenced within a study of identical twins (dated by TCRdb to about 2016). Background for the entire study: To test whether fetal clonotypes persist, the study used deep sequencing on TCR alpha and beta repertoires from monozygotic twins, unrelated adults of various ages, and cord blood. Replicate twin experiments were performed at different times using different library preparation protocols to rule out contamination. Broader findings and caveats from the paper: Abundant cord blood beta clonotypes carried fewer insertions; young adult naive repertoires showed a weaker similar trend, while memory repertoires showed none. Conclusions relied on cross-sectional statistical analysis, since the same donors could not be followed over many years. Recombination models systematically underestimated out-of-frame TCR alpha sharing in monozygotic twins but agreed with sharing between unrelated individuals. Out-of-frame TCR alpha sequences shared between twins showed an excess of low generation-probability sequences compared with coincidental sharing between unrelated individuals. A weaker excess of twin sharing was found in beta out-of-frame sequences because the signal-to-noise ratio was lowered by fewer shared sequences. Invariant T cells such as MAIT and iNKT could partly confound zero-insertion analyses, though diverse VJ usage argued against this for most clonotypes.

This clonotype was detected a few times. Its binding antigen is unknown. Base quality data are lacking; no much larger clone is found one base away. Library generation was performed with 5' RACE. Sequenced on an Illumina HiSeq 2000. Template switching introduced a universal primer binding site; the final cDNA contained a unique molecular identifier, enabling accurate counting of TCR cDNA molecules. Specific primers in the conserved constant-segment region were used to synthesize first-strand cDNA for the TCR alpha and beta chains. To control for contamination, each cDNA library was double barcoded with a SMART-Mk sample barcode plus Illumina barcodes. TruSeq adapter sequences and Illumina sample barcodes were added in two successive PCR steps. Sequencing of the TCR alpha and beta cDNA libraries was done on the Illumina HiSeq platform using custom primers. In the authors' own workflow: MiGEC processed the raw reads to extract unique molecular identifiers, while MiXCR was used to determine the CDR3 positions. For each individual, recombination models were inferred using an EM algorithm with the repgenHMM and IGoR tools. Shared clonotype analysis was performed with the tcR package in R, normalizing sharing by the product of cloneset sizes. To study raw recombination free of thymic and clonal selection effects, out-of-frame nonproductive sequences were analyzed. In TCRdb, the public reads were trimmed at Q25 with fastp and aligned with MiXCR, with productive beta chains retained. All rows with the same CDR3 protein become a single entry with the most common DNA and genes. The V and J calls were determined by TCRdb, not by the authors. The sample contains under 300,000 distinct CDR3 sequences, around 15% of them found a single time. The ten most abundant clones make up 7% to 9.5% of the sample.

All donors were healthy Caucasians. Miltenyi CD45RO+ enrichment and human naive T-cell isolation kits were used to isolate memory (CD45RO+) and naive T cells from PBMC. CDR1 and CDR2 are drawn from the germline V gene: SGHTA, FQGNSA. From the cysteine up to the phenylalanine, the CDR3 has a length of 16 residues. CDR3 DNA only is kept here, 48 bases in frame from base 1. V lost 2 bases and J lost 3 bases, and the count of bases not matched to a germline gene is 6. The chain joins TRBV7-2 to TRBJ2-1; TRBD2 fits 8 bases in the junction. The clonotype was recovered from a woman aged 18-30 years in good health. The sequenced material came from memory (CD45RO+) T cells sorted from blood. This sample's cell subset or site label indicates: CD45RO+ enriched T cells. The CDR3 sequence is CASSLTGTRNYNEQFF. The sequenced DNA: TGTGCCAGCAGCTTAACCGGGACTAGGAACTACAATGAGCAGTTCTTC.